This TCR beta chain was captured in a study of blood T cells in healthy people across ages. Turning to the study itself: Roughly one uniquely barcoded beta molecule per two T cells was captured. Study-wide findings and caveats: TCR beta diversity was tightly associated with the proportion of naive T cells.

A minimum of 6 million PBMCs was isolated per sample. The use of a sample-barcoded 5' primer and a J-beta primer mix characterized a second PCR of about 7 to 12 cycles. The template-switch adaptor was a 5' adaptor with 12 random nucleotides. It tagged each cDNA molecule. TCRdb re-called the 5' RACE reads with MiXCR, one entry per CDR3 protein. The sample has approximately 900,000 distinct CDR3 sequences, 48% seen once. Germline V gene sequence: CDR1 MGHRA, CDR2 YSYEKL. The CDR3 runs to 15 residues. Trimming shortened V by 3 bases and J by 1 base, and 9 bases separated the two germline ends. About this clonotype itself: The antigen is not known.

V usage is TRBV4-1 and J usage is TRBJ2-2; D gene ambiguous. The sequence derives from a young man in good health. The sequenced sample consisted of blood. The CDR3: CASSHEEKNTGELFF. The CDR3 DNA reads TGCGCCAGCAGCCATGAGGAAAAGAACACCGGGGAGCTGTTTTTT.